This is a list of T cell receptor beta chains from one sample in a study of blood T cell repertoires in COVID-19. Sequencing used immunoSEQ multiplex PCR; TCRdb keeps in-frame clones, though not all of them. The sample records fewer than 600,000 clones, 85% to 90% being singletons. The sequenced material came from PBMCs or T cells enriched from blood (not recorded which). The origin of the receptors is a woman aged 35 to 49 who had recovered from COVID-19. Each CDR3 is given with its conserved first and last residue. The order of the fields is J gene, D gene, V gene, clone size, CDR3 protein, CDR3 DNA. D genes are given only for firm matches. Only some rows state a clone size, as once, few, many or a class for expanded clones.

TRBJ1-2	NA	TRBV5-1	NA	CASSFGQNYGYTF	TGCGCCAGCAGCTTTGGACAGAACTATGGCTACACCTTC
TRBJ1-5	NA	TRBV5-6	NA	CASSQIRGGDNQPQHF	TGTGCCAGCAGCCAGATTCGAGGGGGGGATAATCAGCCCCAGCATTTT
TRBJ1-4	TRBD1	TRBV5-6	NA	CASSRGQAFNEKLFF	TGTGCCAGCAGCCGGGGACAGGCTTTCAATGAAAAACTGTTTTTT
TRBJ2-1	TRBD1	TRBV7-9	NA	CASSWTPGTGYHNEQFF	TGTGCCAGCAGCTGGACCCCCGGGACAGGGTATCACAATGAGCAGTTCTTC
TRBJ2-7	TRBD2	TRBV9	NA	CASSPRGERDDEQYF	TGTGCCAGCAGCCCACGAGGAGAGCGGGACGACGAGCAGTACTTC
TRBJ2-3	TRBD2	TRBV4-3	NA	CASSQDIAGSTDTQYF	TGCGCCAGCAGCCAAGATATAGCGGGATCCACAGATACGCAGTATTTT
TRBJ2-2	TRBD1	TRBV19	NA	CASIGRGRGGELFF	TGTGCCAGTATAGGAAGGGGGCGAGGCGGGGAGCTGTTTTTT
TRBJ2-2	TRBD2	TRBV5-1	once	CASSFSGSGKTGELFF	TGCGCCAGCAGCTTTAGCGGGAGCGGAAAAACCGGGGAGCTGTTTTTT
TRBJ1-1	NA	TRBV6-5	many	CASSYLADTEAFF	TGTGCCAGCAGTTACCTCGCGGACACTGAAGCTTTCTTT
TRBJ2-2	TRBD1	TRBV6-2/TRBV6-3	few	CASSSDRTGINTGELFF	TGTGCCAGCAGTTCCGACCGGACAGGGATAAACACCGGGGAGCTGTTTTTT
TRBJ2-1	NA	TRBV12-3/TRBV12-4	NA	CASSLARAEQFF	TGTGCCAGCAGTTTAGCCAGGGCTGAGCAGTTCTTC
TRBJ2-1	NA	TRBV5-1	NA	CASSFSGSSYNEQFF	TGCGCCAGCAGCTTTAGCGGTAGCTCCTACAATGAGCAGTTCTTC
TRBJ2-1	NA	TRBV27	many	CASSMGGSYNEQFF	TGTGCCAGCAGTATGGGGGGCTCCTACAATGAGCAGTTCTTC
TRBJ1-6	NA	TRBV5-4	NA	CASSLGTEYNSPLHF	TGTGCCAGCAGCTTGGGGACAGAATATAATTCACCCCTCCACTTT
TRBJ2-7	TRBD2	TRBV27	NA	CASSLGGTSGIYEQYF	TGTGCCAGCAGTCTAGGGGGGACTAGCGGGATCTACGAGCAGTACTTC
TRBJ2-7	TRBD2	TRBV5-1	NA	CASSVLAGGPPTYEQYF	TGCGCCAGCAGTGTCTTAGCGGGAGGGCCCCCGACCTACGAGCAGTACTTC
TRBJ2-5	NA	TRBV24-1	NA	CATSPPQETQYF	TGTGCCACCAGTCCCCCTCAAGAGACCCAGTACTTC
TRBJ2-1	TRBD1	TRBV7-2	NA	CASSHTRGHKDSYNEQFF	TGTGCCAGCAGCCACACCAGGGGGCATAAGGACTCCTACAATGAGCAGTTCTTC
TRBJ1-1	NA	TRBV7-9	NA	CASSLPPGLGGNTEAFF	TGTGCCAGCAGCCTACCCCCCGGACTGGGAGGGAACACTGAAGCTTTCTTT
TRBJ1-6	NA	TRBV13	NA	CASSFLTGHSPLHF	TGTGCCAGCAGCTTCCTCACAGGGCATTCACCCCTCCACTTT
TRBJ1-5	NA	TRBV27	NA	CASSFRDTQQPQHF	TGTGCCAGCAGTTTCCGGGACACCCAACAGCCCCAGCATTTT
TRBJ2-1	TRBD2	TRBV7-6	NA	CASSLKILAAGRDYNEQFF	TGTGCCAGCAGCTTAAAAATTCTCGCTGCGGGGAGGGACTACAATGAGCAGTTCTTC
TRBJ2-7	TRBD1	TRBV30	NA	CAWSPWQGANEQYF	TGTGCCTGGAGTCCCTGGCAGGGGGCCAACGAGCAGTACTTC
TRBJ1-3	NA	TRBV3-1/TRBV3-2	NA	CASSQDPSDGNTIYF	TGTGCCAGCAGCCAAGACCCCAGTGATGGAAACACCATATATTTT
TRBJ2-1	NA	TRBV27	NA	CASSLLQGLGDNEQFF	TGTGCCAGCAGTTTATTACAGGGTCTTGGCGACAATGAGCAGTTCTTC
TRBJ2-7	NA	TRBV6-5	NA	CASSLFGQQTYEQYF	TGTGCCAGCAGCCTTTTTGGGCAGCAGACCTACGAGCAGTACTTC
TRBJ1-3	NA	TRBV7-9	once	CASSPLGNTIYF	TGTGCCAGCAGCCCCCTGGGAAACACCATATATTTT
TRBJ2-1	TRBD2	TRBV27	NA	CASRLAGGNEQFF	TGTGCCAGCAGACTAGCGGGAGGGAATGAGCAGTTCTTC
TRBJ1-1	TRBD1	TRBV10-1	NA	CASSDWTGGNTEAFF	TGCGCCAGCAGTGACTGGACAGGGGGGAACACTGAAGCTTTCTTT
TRBJ2-3	NA	TRBV6-5	NA	CASSSKDTQYF	TGTGCCAGCAGTTCTAAAGATACGCAGTATTTT
TRBJ2-7	NA	TRBV27	NA	CASSSPGNYEQYF	TGTGCCAGCAGTTCCCCAGGGAACTACGAGCAGTACTTC
TRBJ2-3	NA	TRBV24-1	NA	CATSGGGTFTDTQYF	TGTGCCACCAGTGGAGGCGGAACCTTCACAGATACGCAGTATTTT
TRBJ2-4	TRBD1	TRBV7-2	NA	CASSSQTGTALAKNIQYF	TGTGCCAGCAGCTCCCAGACCGGGACAGCCTTAGCCAAAAACATTCAGTACTTC
TRBJ2-7	TRBD1	TRBV3-1/TRBV3-2	NA	CASSQGDRGPYEQYF	TGTGCCAGCAGCCAAGGGGACAGGGGCCCCTACGAGCAGTACTTC
TRBJ1-1	NA	TRBV29-1	NA	CSVFEGNTEAFF	TGCAGCGTTTTTGAGGGGAACACTGAAGCTTTCTTT
TRBJ2-2	NA	TRBV7-8	NA	CASSHTGGTGELFF	TGTGCCAGCAGCCACACCGGGGGCACCGGGGAGCTGTTTTTT
TRBJ2-1	TRBD2	TRBV29-1	NA	CSVPGMAGVGNEQFF	TGCAGCGTCCCGGGGATGGCGGGAGTGGGGAATGAGCAGTTCTTC
TRBJ1-6	NA	TRBV7-2	NA	CASSLEARTSNSPLHF	TGTGCCAGCAGCTTAGAAGCCAGGACATCTAATTCACCCCTCCACTTT
TRBJ2-7	TRBD2	TRBV2	once	CASSDTSLSGRSDEQYF	TGTGCCAGCAGTGACACCTCCCTTAGCGGGAGATCGGACGAGCAGTACTTC
TRBJ1-1	TRBD1	TRBV2	NA	CASSVQGAATEAFF	TGTGCCAGCAGTGTTCAGGGGGCGGCCACTGAAGCTTTCTTT
TRBJ1-5	NA	TRBV5-1	once	CASSPQGGSNQPQHF	TGCGCCAGCAGCCCCCAAGGGGGTAGCAATCAGCCCCAGCATTTT
TRBJ2-5	NA	TRBV11-2	NA	CASSRSGTETQYF	TGTGCCAGCAGCCGTAGCGGTACAGAGACCCAGTACTTC
TRBJ1-5	NA	TRBV19	NA	CASSINRDQPQHF	TGTGCCAGTAGTATTAACAGAGATCAGCCCCAGCATTTT
TRBJ1-4	TRBD1	TRBV4-1	NA	CASSPYGQGSNWSEKLFF	TGCGCCAGCAGCCCATACGGACAGGGGTCGAATTGGAGTGAAAAACTGTTTTTT
TRBJ2-3	NA	TRBV5-1	NA	CASSDQTRASTDTQYF	TGCGCCAGCAGCGATCAAACTCGTGCTAGCACAGATACGCAGTATTTT
TRBJ2-6	TRBD2	TRBV5-1	NA	CASSSPSGTGANVLTF	TGCGCCAGCAGCTCGCCTAGCGGGACTGGGGCCAACGTCCTGACTTTC
TRBJ2-7	TRBD1	TRBV7-2	once	CASSEGGTGNEQYF	TGTGCCAGCAGCGAGGGAGGGACAGGGAACGAGCAGTACTTC
TRBJ1-2	NA	TRBV18	once	CASSPPREGYGYTF	TGTGCCAGCTCACCACCCAGGGAAGGCTATGGCTACACCTTC
TRBJ2-7	TRBD1	TRBV24-1	NA	CATSDSGGQIEQYF	TGTGCCACCAGTGATTCTGGGGGACAGATCGAGCAGTACTTC
TRBJ1-1	NA	TRBV4-3	NA	CASSQGGNTEAFF	TGCGCCAGCAGCCAAGGCGGGAACACTGAAGCTTTCTTT
TRBJ1-4	NA	TRBV5-1	NA	CASSLAWGRNEKLFF	TGCGCCAGCAGCTTGGCCTGGGGCCGTAATGAAAAACTGTTTTTT
TRBJ1-3	TRBD1	TRBV9	NA	CASSQDRDYSGNTIYF	TGTGCCAGCAGCCAGGACAGGGACTACTCTGGAAACACCATATATTTT
TRBJ2-1	NA	TRBV2	NA	CASSVGAWSSSYNEQFF	TGTGCCAGCAGTGTGGGCGCCTGGTCGAGCTCCTACAATGAGCAGTTCTTC
TRBJ2-3	TRBD1	TRBV29-1	NA	CSGGQGTDTQYF	TGCAGCGGGGGACAGGGCACAGATACGCAGTATTTT
TRBJ2-6	NA	TRBV10-3	NA	CAINAGTTISGANVLTF	TGTGCCATCAACGCCGGGACAACCATCTCTGGGGCCAACGTCCTGACTTTC
TRBJ2-7	TRBD1	TRBV7-2	NA	CASSTGAAEQYF	TGTGCCAGCAGCACAGGGGCGGCCGAGCAGTACTTC
TRBJ1-2	NA	TRBV7-2	NA	CASSLDVVRGPNYGYTF	TGTGCCAGCAGCTTAGACGTGGTCAGGGGCCCTAACTATGGCTACACCTTC